The rows below give T cell receptor beta chains drawn from one sample of a study of cytomegalovirus exposure and HLA in healthy donors. Sequenced by immunoSEQ multiplex PCR; TCRdb stores in-frame clones only, minus some. The sample carries about 130,000 clones, around three quarters recorded once. The sequenced material came from PBMCs. Every receptor here comes from a man aged 25 to 40 in good health and CMV-seronegative. The CDR3 runs from the conserved cysteine through the conserved F or W. Clone size is given for some rows only: seen once, a few or many times, or a class if the clone is expanded.

j_gene,abundance,v_gene,CDR3aa
TRBJ1-5,-,TRBV7-2,CASSLVPGSNQPQHF
TRBJ2-1,-,TRBV23-1,CASSQSRKAGGPGEQFF
TRBJ2-5,few,TRBV2,CASSVGLAGIETQYF
TRBJ1-2,-,TRBV2,CASSEGGTYGYTF
TRBJ2-7,-,TRBV19,CASNERGEQYF
TRBJ2-5,-,TRBV5-1,CASSLTRSGETQYF
TRBJ1-5,-,TRBV28,CASSLRGQTYSNQPQHF
TRBJ2-3,-,TRBV9,CASSAEGGAADTQYF
TRBJ2-7,once,TRBV28,CASSSRVGTYF
TRBJ1-2,-,TRBV9,CASSVDRTGGRNYGYTF
TRBJ2-5,-,TRBV28,CASSQDRYQETQYF
TRBJ2-2,-,TRBV6-5,CASRRLGRSGELFF
TRBJ2-1,-,TRBV6-1,CATTIMGLAPGEQFF
TRBJ2-5,-,TRBV4-1,CASSQQPTGVQETQYF
TRBJ2-3,-,TRBV4-2,CASSQEGLDTQYF
TRBJ2-5,-,TRBV6-4,CASSDSAGGYETQYF
TRBJ1-2,-,TRBV5-6,CASSLGTGEGYTF
TRBJ1-1,-,TRBV29-1,CSIWGVEDTEAFF
TRBJ1-1,-,TRBV6-6,CASSYKAGLNTEAFF
TRBJ2-3,-,TRBV29-1,CSVEVGAGYTDTQYF
TRBJ2-2,-,TRBV2,CASRGLAGYTGELFF
TRBJ1-2,-,TRBV25-1,CASSEFSGFSGYTF
TRBJ2-3,once,TRBV4-1,CASSRTGVTSSTDTQYF
TRBJ2-7,-,TRBV6-6,CASSKGSGGVTYEQYF
TRBJ1-1,-,TRBV5-1,CASSLIAENTEAFF
TRBJ2-5,few,TRBV4-3,CASSQTSGGRETQYF
TRBJ2-7,-,TRBV7-9,CASSSGGGSGTYEQYF
TRBJ1-2,-,TRBV7-2,CASSLRQGDGYTF
TRBJ2-1,-,TRBV4-3,CASSQALNNEQFF
TRBJ2-7,-,TRBV4-3,CASSQVGQGQLEQYF
TRBJ1-1,few,TRBV4-1,CASSQVRDRTRKNTEAFF
TRBJ2-2,-,TRBV5-1,CASSPQGANTGELFF
TRBJ1-1,-,TRBV6-1,CASSEFGQPNTEAFF
TRBJ2-7,-,TRBV19,CASSMTGGRGEQYF
TRBJ1-1,once,TRBV28,CASSLRTGGGTEAFF
TRBJ2-7,-,TRBV29-1,CSVRHVRAWGEQYF
TRBJ1-4,-,TRBV18,CASSRTAANEKLFF
TRBJ1-5,few,TRBV5-6,CASSRDRDTRYGNQPQHF
TRBJ1-2,-,TRBV27,CASSARGGAGGYTF
TRBJ1-2,-,TRBV13,CASSPPGGREYGYTF
TRBJ1-2,once,TRBV4-1,CASSQDIRGSDYGYTF
TRBJ1-5,-,TRBV4-1,CASSPHPYGGQGINQPQHF
TRBJ2-1,-,TRBV6-6,CAIQGYGDEQFF
TRBJ1-1,-,TRBV20-1,CSARLTEGAFF
TRBJ2-7,-,TRBV29-1,CSVVKSGRDIEQYF
TRBJ1-1,-,TRBV28,CAGSHLQGALTTEAFF
TRBJ1-4,few,TRBV18,CASSPSRTTNEKLFF